This T cell receptor (beta chain) was identified during a study of blood T cell repertoires in COVID-19. In this sample, this clone turned up a few times. Generated by immunoSEQ multiplex PCR, the TCRdb table keeps only in-frame clones and is missing some. Of around 430,000 clones listed, 70% to 90% were seen once; the top ten hold around 12%. The CDR3 contains 14 residues. V lost 5 bases to trimming and J lost 6 bases; unmatched junction nucleotides: 10. Germline CDR1 MNHEY, CDR2 SMNVEV (reference sequence). The TCR was taken from a woman in her fifties or sixties with COVID-19, enrolled during active disease. Sequencing was done on a sample of peripheral blood. V gene TRBV27 combines with J gene TRBJ2-7, with TRBD2 matching over 7 bases. Here the CDR3 reads CASSRRASGGEQYF. DNA of the CDR3: TGTGCCAGCAGTCGCCGGGCCTCGGGGGGCGAGCAGTACTTC.